Given below is one T cell receptor (beta chain) in context. It has no known antigen specificity. Nothing much larger sits one base from this clone, and base qualities are not available. Relative to germline, V is 0 bases shorter and J is 2 bases shorter, with 10 bases between their ends. The cysteine opens and the phenylalanine closes a CDR3 of 14 amino acids. Only CDR3 DNA is held: 42 bases, read in frame from base 1. Taken from the germline V gene (reference sequence), the CDR1 and CDR2 loops are DFQATT and SNEGSKA. Instrument on record: Illumina HiSeq 1500. TCRdb reprocessing: public reads trimmed at Q25 with fastp, clones called with MiXCR, in-frame beta chains kept. Each entry is one CDR3 protein sequence, shown with its most common DNA and genes. For this sample the table gives around 71,000 distinct CDR3 sequences, of which about 37% were detected only once. Together, the top ten hold 80% to 95% of the sample.

The data belong to a study of T cell repertoires in cytomegalovirus infection (dated by TCRdb to about 2019). A note on the overall study: Peptide stimulations targeted recently identified HLA-C-restricted CMV epitopes, whose presentation resists viral immunomodulation, together with well-studied HLA-B-restricted epitopes. Donor HLA type was relevant to the analysis, because carriage of CMV infection together with the matching HLA type was indicated by public TCR beta signatures. Beyond this particular receptor, the publication reports: The ex vivo response was dominated by HLA-C-restricted CMV-specific TCR beta clonotypes, and the single most frequent clonotype in two of eight donors was supplied by these HLA-C-restricted clonotypes. In both this cohort and an independent roughly 400-donor cohort, the cumulative frequency of public TCR beta family members distinguished carriers of CMV infection plus the relevant HLA type.

The intended sense of this specimen's treatment or condition label: in vitro stimulation with specific CMV peptide epitopes to enrich CMV-specific T cells. The sequence joins TRBV20-1 to TRBJ1-1; the D gene is possibly TRBD1, with 5 bases matching. The input for sequencing was CD8+ T cells from cultured PBMCs, taken from culture after CMV antigen stimulation. The sequence came from a human donor in good health (CMV status not recorded). Some clones in this sample may be carry-over from other donors' samples. The CDR3 amino acid sequence is: CSARDRQINTEAFF. DNA sequence: TGCAGTGCTAGAGACCGACAGATCAACACTGAAGCTTTCTTT.